The T cell receptor (beta chain) described here comes from a study of T cells in Graves' hyperthyroidism and ophthalmopathy. The overall study: Pretreatment peripheral blood was obtained at initial diagnosis.

Notes on the study in general: Among thyroid clonotypes expanded above 0.001, most also appeared in blood.

Amplification of TCR beta CDR3 regions was performed using RNA transcripts as template. First-round RT-PCR with HTBI primers amplified the TCR CDR3 region. TCRdb re-derived calls from the multiplex PCR reads in MiXCR, one entry per CDR3 protein. Among nearly 750,000 distinct CDR3 sequences, over 35% were seen once, and the ten largest hold less than 35%. The germline V gene encodes CDR1 ENHRY and CDR2 SYGVKD. The CDR3 sequence is 12 residues long. It was 8.5 to 10 ml of fresh peripheral blood that supplied the PBMCs. For this clonotype: Its antigen is undetermined. The junction differs from germline at one of its ends, possibly a read error.

The origin of this receptor is a woman in her thirties or forties with Graves' hyperthyroidism. The genes are TRBV10-3 and TRBJ1-2; no definite D call. The sequenced material came from blood. The CDR3 nucleotides read TGTGCCATCCTGGGCCGCAACTACGGCTACACCTTC. The encoded protein is CAILGRNYGYTF.